This T cell receptor (beta chain) appears in the sequencing data of a study of T cell responses to AZD1222 COVID-19 vaccine. This table comes from immunoSEQ multiplex PCR, and its TCRdb copy is limited to in-frame clones, with some not included. The data show approximately 79,000 clones, approximately 83% seen once. The CDR3 sequence is 12 residues long. Germline V gene sequence: CDR1 SGDLS, CDR2 YYNGEE. The V gene lost 0 bases and the J gene lost 11 bases, with 11 bases spanning the gap. Sequences were derived from peripheral blood, sampled on day 0 of AZD1222 vaccination. V gene TRBV9 combines with J gene TRBJ1-2; tentatively, D is TRBD1 (6 bases). This sequence originates from an adult in good health. The CDR3 sequence: CASSVDREGYTF. The DNA of the CDR3 is TGTGCCAGCAGCGTAGACAGGGAGGGGTACACCTTC. Supplemented by reference TRBV9 and TRBJ1-2, the full variable domain reads DSGVTQTPKHLITATGQRVTLRCSPRSGDLSVYWYQQSLDQGLQFLIQYYNGEERAKGNILERFSAQQFPDLHSELNLSSLELGDSALYFCASSVDREGYTFGSGTRLTVV.